These 11 T cell receptor beta chains originate from one sample sequenced in a study of T-cell reconstitution after alpha-beta-depleted transplantation in children (TCRdb year 2016). Libraries were made using PCR. TCRdb lists the instrument as Illumina HiSeq 2500. To normalize quantification of the TCRbeta repertoire, the TCR libraries were built with molecular barcoding that relied on unique molecular identifiers. TCRdb reprocessing: public reads trimmed at Q25 with fastp, clones called with MiXCR, in-frame beta chains kept. Rows with one shared CDR3 protein collapse into an entry with the most common genes and DNA. A total of 360,000 or so distinct CDR3 sequences appear in this sample, roughly 22% of them only once. The ten largest make up 3.8% of the sample. The sample consisted of PBMCs from the stem cell graft donor, taken from the stem cell graft. The source of these receptors is a human donor who donated a stem cell graft to a child with acute myeloid leukemia.

Many counts were recorded for this clonotype. V is TRBV4-2 and J is TRBJ2-5, with 7 nucleotides matching TRBD1. There are 15 residues in the CDR3. Germline values: CDR1 LGHNA, CDR2 YNFKEQ. V gave up 1 base and J gave up 1 base; unmatched junction bases: 3. The CDR3 protein is CASSQARDSQETQYF. CDR3 DNA sequence: TGTGCCAGCAGCCAAGCTAGGGACAGCCAAGAGACCCAGTACTTC.

This sequence joins TRBV4-1 and TRBJ2-1, with 14 bases lining up with TRBD2. V lost 1 base, J lost 3 bases, and 8 bases stayed unmatched. Germline V gene sequence: CDR1 MGHRA, CDR2 YSYEKL. The CDR3 runs to 19 residues. CDR3 sequence reads: CASSQVFLTSGRVYNEQFF. In DNA, the CDR3 is TGCGCCAGCAGCCAAGTTTTTCTGACTAGCGGGAGGGTCTACAATGAGCAGTTCTTC.

This clonotype was detected once. At one end the junction does not follow the germline gene, possibly because of a read error. The rearrangement uses TRBV12-3 or TRBV12-4 and TRBJ1-2; D remains unclear. The CDR3 is 12 amino acids. The CDR3 DNA is TGTGCCAGCAGTCACGCCAAGGGAGGTAGGGCCTTC. Translating it yields CASSHAKGGRAF.

This clonotype was counted a few times. The gene calls are TRBV6-1 and TRBJ2-5, with 8 bases lining up with TRBD1. Germline assignment: CDR1 MNHNS and CDR2 SASEGT. The CDR3 length is 13 residues. V was clipped by 7 bases and J by 5 bases; unmatched bases: 6. CDR3 in amino acids: CASTGQGPETQYF. CDR3 nucleotides: TGTGCCAGCACCGGACAGGGACCCGAGACCCAGTACTTC.

The table lists this clonotype with many counts. The chain combines TRBV12-3 or TRBV12-4 with TRBJ2-7; unclear D gene. There are 12 residues in the CDR3. Trimming removed 3 bases from V and 3 bases from J, with 6 bases in between. The CDR3 DNA reads as TGTGCCAGCAGTTTCGACAACTACGAGCAGTACTTC. Translation: CASSFDNYEQYF.

Many counts were recorded for this clonotype. The chain carries TRBV20-1 and TRBJ2-7, with TRBD2 as a possible D gene (5 bases). Per germline, CDR1 DFQATT and CDR2 SNEGSKA (reference sequence). This CDR3 has 12 residues. V lost 6 bases and J lost 3, with 12 bases in between. The CDR3 DNA is TGCAGTGCGAGGTTCGGGGACTACGAGCAGTACTTC. Translating gives CSARFGDYEQYF.

This clonotype was counted a few times. The rearrangement joins TRBV7-2 to TRBJ2-7; D is undetermined. Germline V gives CDR1 SGHTA, CDR2 FQGNSA. V lost 5 bases, J lost 3 bases, and 14 bases lay in between. The CDR3 contains 14 residues. As DNA, the CDR3 is TGTGCCAGCAGCGGTAGTTTAACTGTCTACGAGCAGTACTTC. Its translation is CASSGSLTVYEQYF.

In DNA form, the CDR3 reads TGTGCCAGCAGCCCAACCGGGACAGACACCGGGGAGCTGTTTTTT. Protein product: CASSPTGTDTGELFF. This rearrangement joins TRBV7-3 to TRBJ2-2, with 7 bases fitting TRBD1. Germline CDR1 reads SGHTA; CDR2 reads FQGTGA. Trimming removed 5 bases from V and 3 bases from J; junction bases left unmatched: 6. This CDR3 spans 15 amino acids.

This clonotype showed up many times. The chain joins TRBV12-3 or TRBV12-4 to TRBJ1-5; D is possibly TRBD1 (6 bases). V shed 6 bases and J shed 0 bases, with 9 bases lying between them. The CDR3 loop spans 14 amino acids. The DNA for the CDR3 is TGTGCCAGCAGCCAGACAGGTAGCAATCAGCCCCAGCATTTT. It translates to CASSQTGSNQPQHF.

J is TRBJ1-5 and V is TRBV24-1; D remains unclear. CDR3 length equals 13 residues. Germline V lookup: CDR1 KGHDR, CDR2 SFDVKD. Between the trimmed V and J ends, which lost 7 bases and 6 bases, there was a span of 12 bases. In DNA form, the CDR3 reads TGTGCCACCAGGGGCCAGTTAAGTCAGCCCCAGCATTTT. Amino acids: CATRGQLSQPQHF.

The table lists this clonotype with a few counts. V gene TRBV29-1 combines with J gene TRBJ1-1; TRBD1 might be the D (5 bases). The CDR3 contains 14 residues. Trimming left V 6 bases short and J 4 bases short, with 18 bases between. Looked up from germline, CDR1 is SQVTM and CDR2 is ANQGSEA. Written as DNA, the CDR3 is TGCAGCGTAGCCGGGACGGGGGGGAGCACTGAAGCTTTCTTT. Residues: CSVAGTGGSTEAFF.